Listed below are T cell receptor beta chains from one sample, sequenced in a study of siplizumab effects on memory and regulatory T cells. Using immunoSEQ multiplex PCR, the repertoire was profiled, and TCRdb retains in-frame clones only, with some absent. The top ten clones hold 0.85% to 1.2% of a sample with 85,000 to 120,000 clones, around 90% of them seen once. The source material was CD4+ T cells sorted from blood. The source is a human donor in good health. The CDR3 runs from the conserved cysteine through the conserved F or W. D genes are given only for firm matches. Some rows mark clone size as missing; the rest say once, few, many or name a class of expanded clone.

cdr3_nt | cdr3_aa | v_call | d_call | clone_size | j_call
TGCGCCAGCAGAGAAGTTTCTAGGGGGTACGAGCAGTACTTC | CASREVSRGYEQYF | TRBV10-2 | - | - | TRBJ2-7
TGTGCCAGCACCCTGGGACTTTCAGACTCTGGGGCCAACGTCCTGACTTTC | CASTLGLSDSGANVLTF | TRBV7-3 | - | - | TRBJ2-6
TGTGCCAGCAGTCCCCCTCAGCGGACAGGGGCCGGGGAGCTGTTTTTT | CASSPPQRTGAGELFF | TRBV28 | TRBD1 | - | TRBJ2-2
TGTGCCAGCAGTTACCGGAATGAAAAACTGTTTTTT | CASSYRNEKLFF | TRBV6-6 | - | - | TRBJ1-4
TGTGCCAGCAGCTTGCCTAGCGGCAATGAGCAGCTCTTC | CASSLPSGNEQLF | TRBV5-6 | TRBD2 | once | TRBJ2-1
TGCGCCAGCAGCTTGGACGGAACTAATCAGCCCCAGCATTTT | CASSLDGTNQPQHF | TRBV5-1 | - | - | TRBJ1-5
TGTGCCAGCAATCTAGGGGTGGATGAGCAGTTCTTC | CASNLGVDEQFF | TRBV6-1 | - | - | TRBJ2-1
TGTGCCAGCCAGACTAGCGGCACAGATACGCAGTATTTT | CASQTSGTDTQYF | TRBV27 | TRBD2 | - | TRBJ2-3
TGTGCCAGCAGTGGTGGAATTATAAGTAACACTGAAGCTTTCTTT | CASSGGIISNTEAFF | TRBV2 | - | - | TRBJ1-1
TGTGCCAGCAGTTTAGGTTCGGCGGCACCTAACTATGGCTACACCTTC | CASSLGSAAPNYGYTF | TRBV28 | - | once | TRBJ1-2
TGTGCCAGTAGTACCCACGGGACAGGGGACTATGGCTACACCTTC | CASSTHGTGDYGYTF | TRBV19 | TRBD1 | once | TRBJ1-2
TGTGCCTGGGACAGAAAAGAGACCCAGTACTTC | CAWDRKETQYF | TRBV30 | - | - | TRBJ2-5
TGTGCCAGCACGACTAGCGGAAGATACAATGAGCAGTTCTTC | CASTTSGRYNEQFF | TRBV19 | TRBD2 | - | TRBJ2-1
TGTGCCAGCAGCTCCTCCGTCCGGGACAGGGTGACCCAGTACTTC | CASSSSVRDRVTQYF | TRBV7-9 | TRBD1 | - | TRBJ2-5
TGTGCCAGCACTCCCGGGACAGCGAACACCGGGGAGCTGTTTTTT | CASTPGTANTGELFF | TRBV2 | TRBD1 | - | TRBJ2-2
TGTGCCAGCAGGGGCCACCGGGGCCGTCCCAACCAGCCCCAGCATTTT | CASRGHRGRPNQPQHF | TRBV2 | - | - | TRBJ1-5
TGTGCCAGCAGTGAGGGATACGAGCAGTACTTC | CASSEGYEQYF | TRBV6-1 | - | - | TRBJ2-7
TGTGCCAGCAGTGGCAGGGCGGGTCAGCCCCAGCATTTT | CASSGRAGQPQHF | TRBV2 | - | - | TRBJ1-5
TGTGCCAGCAGCTTATTACAGGGAGAGTCTGGCTACACCTTC | CASSLLQGESGYTF | TRBV7-9 | - | - | TRBJ1-2
TGTGCCTGGAGTGTCAGTGGGGGTCAGCCCCAGCATTTT | CAWSVSGGQPQHF | TRBV30 | - | - | TRBJ1-5
TGTGCCAGCAGCTCAGGGAGAGAGACTGAAGCTTTCTTT | CASSSGRETEAFF | TRBV11-2 | - | - | TRBJ1-1
TGTGCCAGCAGCCCTCAATCCGAAAAACTGTTTTTT | CASSPQSEKLFF | TRBV4-2 | - | - | TRBJ1-4
TGTGCCAGCAGCGTAGATCCGGGGGCACGACGTGAAAAACTGTTTTTT | CASSVDPGARREKLFF | TRBV9 | - | - | TRBJ1-4
TGTGCCTGGAGTGTACGACAGGGGGCAGTCCAGTACTTC | CAWSVRQGAVQYF | TRBV30 | TRBD1 | - | TRBJ2-5
TGTGCCAGCAGCTTAGCTCGGGATTACGCTGAAGCTTTCTTT | CASSLARDYAEAFF | TRBV7-9 | - | - | TRBJ1-1
TGTGCCAGCAGCTTAGGTGCAGTCCTCAATGAGCAGTTCTTC | CASSLGAVLNEQFF | TRBV7-6 | - | - | TRBJ2-1
TGTGCCAGCAGTGTAAGGGGGGACTATGGCTACACCTTC | CASSVRGDYGYTF | TRBV27 | - | - | TRBJ1-2
TGTGCCAGCAGCGTTGTAGGTTTTGTGAACACTGAAGCTTTCTTT | CASSVVGFVNTEAFF | TRBV11-2 | - | - | TRBJ1-1
TGTGCCAGCAGCTACACAAATCGGTACACTGAAGCTTTCTTT | CASSYTNRYTEAFF | TRBV7-9 | - | - | TRBJ1-1
TGTGCCAGCAGCTTCGGGGGGTTTCCTAGCACAGATACGCAGTATTTT | CASSFGGFPSTDTQYF | TRBV7-3 | TRBD2 | - | TRBJ2-3
TGTGCCAGCAGTTATTACAGCGGGAGGGGCGAGCAGTACTTC | CASSYYSGRGEQYF | TRBV6-1 | TRBD2 | - | TRBJ2-7
TGCAGCGTTGTTATCAGTCCCGACAGGGGAAGGCAGTACTTC | CSVVISPDRGRQYF | TRBV29-1 | TRBD1 | few | TRBJ2-7
TGTGCCAGCAGTTACCCCGGATTGGCAGGGACAGATACGCAGTATTTT | CASSYPGLAGTDTQYF | TRBV6-6 | - | - | TRBJ2-3
TGTGCCAGCAGTAACCTCCGGGGGGATGGCAATCAGCCCCAGCATTTT | CASSNLRGDGNQPQHF | TRBV28 | - | once | TRBJ1-5
TGCGCCAGCAGCCGCACAGGCTCTCTAGCGGGCAAAGAGACCCAGTACTTC | CASSRTGSLAGKETQYF | TRBV4-1 | TRBD2 | - | TRBJ2-5
TGTGCCAGCAGCTTGGAGGGGTCCCGCGGGGCTTTCTTT | CASSLEGSRGAFF | TRBV5-4 | - | - | TRBJ1-1
TGCGCCAGCAGTGAGTCATTAGCGGGAGTGTCTGGGGCCAACGTCCTGACTTTC | CASSESLAGVSGANVLTF | TRBV10-1 | TRBD2 | - | TRBJ2-6
TGTGCCAGCAGCTTGCAGAGGGGGTTACCTGAAGCTTTCTTT | CASSLQRGLPEAFF | TRBV5-4 | - | - | TRBJ1-1
TGTGCCAGCTCACCCACGGCACGCGAAGAGCAGTACTTC | CASSPTAREEQYF | TRBV18 | - | - | TRBJ2-7
TGTGCCAGCTCACCACCCGACAGGTTAGGCAATGAGCAGTTCTTC | CASSPPDRLGNEQFF | TRBV18 | - | - | TRBJ2-1
TGTGCCAGCAGCCCGGGAGGGTCCACAGATACGCAGTATTTT | CASSPGGSTDTQYF | TRBV5-4 | TRBD2 | - | TRBJ2-3
TGCGCCAGCAGCTTGGATGGGGGCTCGTCCTCCTACGAGCAGTACTTC | CASSLDGGSSSYEQYF | TRBV5-1 | - | - | TRBJ2-7
TGCAGCGCTAAGGGACAGGACAACACCGGGGAGCTGTTTTTT | CSAKGQDNTGELFF | TRBV29-1 | TRBD1 | - | TRBJ2-2
TGCGCCAGCAGCTTGGCCCCTCGTGCGGGACTAAATGAGCAGTTCTTC | CASSLAPRAGLNEQFF | TRBV5-1 | TRBD2 | - | TRBJ2-1
TGTGCCAGCAGTTTGCGGACAGGGGGGTACCAAGAGACCCAGTACTTC | CASSLRTGGYQETQYF | TRBV28 | TRBD1 | once | TRBJ2-5
TGTGCCAGCAGTTTAATTTGGAGCCCTGGGGCCAACGTCCTGACTTTC | CASSLIWSPGANVLTF | TRBV28 | - | - | TRBJ2-6
TGTGCCAGCAGCGGAGAGAGCTTTGGGGGTGGGAACACTGAAGCTTTCTTT | CASSGESFGGGNTEAFF | TRBV9 | - | - | TRBJ1-1
TGTGCCTGGAGTGCTCGAACCTGGTACACAGGGGGTTCTCAGCCCCAGCATTTT | CAWSARTWYTGGSQPQHF | TRBV30 | TRBD1 | - | TRBJ1-5
TGTGCCAGCAGCTCCAGCGGGAGGGCCGATGATACGCAGTATTTT | CASSSSGRADDTQYF | TRBV7-9 | TRBD2 | - | TRBJ2-3
TGTGCCAGCAGCTTAGTCATGGGGGTAGGTCAGCCCCAGCATTTT | CASSLVMGVGQPQHF | TRBV11-2 | - | - | TRBJ1-5
TGTGCCAGCAAATATGACAGGGACTCTGGAAACACCATATATTTT | CASKYDRDSGNTIYF | TRBV6-1 | TRBD1 | - | TRBJ1-3
TGTGCCACCAGCAGATCCTCCGGGACCGCCTACTCCTACGAGCAGTACTTC | CATSRSSGTAYSYEQYF | TRBV15 | - | - | TRBJ2-7
TGTGCCAGCAGCCCTCCTAGGTCGATACTCACTGAAGCTTTCTTT | CASSPPRSILTEAFF | TRBV28 | - | - | TRBJ1-1
TGCGCCAGTTCCGGGACAGGGGGATCGGAGACCCAGTACTTC | CASSGTGGSETQYF | TRBV5-1 | TRBD1 | - | TRBJ2-5
TGTGCCAGCAGTTACTCGCTAAGCAATCAGCCCCAGCATTTT | CASSYSLSNQPQHF | TRBV6-6 | - | - | TRBJ1-5
TGTGCCTGGAAGCAGGCGGACACCGGGGAGCTGTTTTTT | CAWKQADTGELFF | TRBV30 | - | - | TRBJ2-2